A single sample is the source of the 17 T cell receptor beta chains below, sequenced in a study of T cells in Graves' hyperthyroidism and ophthalmopathy. From RNA transcripts, TCR beta CDR3 regions were amplified. HTBI primers were employed in a first-round RT-PCR of the TCR CDR3. Using its own MiXCR run on the multiplex PCR reads, TCRdb lists one record per CDR3 protein. The sample carries around 420,000 distinct CDR3 sequences, about a sixth recorded once. The material sequenced was blood. The receptors were gathered from a woman between 18 and 30 years old with Graves' hyperthyroidism.

This clonotype was seen repeatedly, ten times or more. The chain employs TRBV5-8 and TRBJ1-1, with D perhaps TRBD1 (5 bases). The ends were cut back, 2 bases at V and 5 bases at J, with 10 bases in the middle. The CDR3 is 13 residues long. The germline V gene encodes CDR1 SGHTS and CDR2 YDEGEE. CDR3 amino acids: CASSLVWGTEAFF. In DNA form, the CDR3 reads TGTGCCAGCAGCTTAGTCTGGGGGACTGAAGCTTTCTTT.

This clonotype has ten or more counts. The DNA of the CDR3 is TGCAGCGTTGAAGAAACAGGGGGTGATCAGCCCCAGCATTTT. Amino acids: CSVEETGGDQPQHF. The chain uses TRBV29-1 and TRBJ1-5; 8 bases agree with TRBD1. V lost 0 bases, J lost 5 bases, and 3 bases stayed unmatched. There are 14 residues in the CDR3. CDR1 is SQVTM and CDR2 is ANQGSEA in the germline V gene.

As concerns this clonotype: A read error is possible here, since a much larger clone lies one base away. V gene TRBV19 combines with J gene TRBJ2-1; no definite D call. Between the trimmed V and J ends, which lost 5 bases and 12 bases, there was a span of 20 bases. The CDR3 sequence is 14 residues long. Germline V lookup: CDR1 LNHDA, CDR2 SQIVND (reference sequence). This chain's CDR3 is CASSPRLPSHGQFF. In DNA form, the CDR3 reads TGTGCCAGTAGTCCCCGCCTTCCGTCGCACGGGCAGTTCTTC.

This clonotype occurred many times. This chain joins TRBV7-3 and TRBJ2-5, with 7 bases that match TRBD2. V trimming: 5 bases; J trimming: 10 bases; junction bases outside the gene matches: 10. CDR3 length: 13 residues. From germline, CDR1 is SGHTA and CDR2 FQGTGA. DNA of the CDR3: TGTGCCAGCAGCGCTCGGGGAGGGGACTACCAGTACTTC. Translation gives CASSARGGDYQYF.

This clonotype showed up many times. This chain joins TRBV2 and TRBJ1-4; no reliable D call. V was cut by 6 bases and J by 8 bases, with 7 bases left in between. CDR1 and CDR2 from the germline V gene are SNHLY and FYNNEI. This CDR3 contains 11 residues. The chain's CDR3 is CASSASEKLFF. The CDR3 coding sequence is TGTGCCAGCAGCGCATCAGAAAAACTGTTTTTT.

This clonotype was seen a handful of times. V gene TRBV5-1 combines with J gene TRBJ2-2; perhaps TRBD1 as D (6 bases). The germline V gene encodes CDR1 SGHRS and CDR2 YFSETQ. Trimming took 4 bases from V and 2 from J, leaving 12 bases between them. This CDR3 is built from 15 residues. The CDR3: CASSPRQDNTGELFF. CDR3 DNA: TGCGCCAGCAGCCCCAGACAGGATAACACCGGGGAGCTGTTTTTT.

V gene TRBV12-3 or TRBV12-4 combines with J gene TRBJ1-5; D is undetermined. Trimming left V 4 bases short and J 0 bases short, with 13 bases between. The CDR3 has 16 residues. Here the CDR3 reads CASSYRLEYSNQPQHF. The CDR3 DNA reads as TGTGCCAGCAGTTACCGACTGGAATATAGCAATCAGCCCCAGCATTTT.

This clonotype was observed many times. The rearrangement links TRBV30 to TRBJ2-5, with D possibly being TRBD1 (5 bases). V gave up 5 bases and J gave up 5 bases, with 18 bases separating them. Germline CDR1 reads GTSNPN; CDR2 reads SVGIG (reference sequence). The CDR3 is made up of 14 amino acids. The CDR3 reads CAWGPSLGLETQYF. The CDR3 region has the DNA TGTGCCTGGGGCCCCTCACTGGGGCTGGAGACCCAGTACTTC.

This clonotype appeared many times. This CDR3 is CASSSGQGKSETQYF. CDR3 in DNA: TGTGCCAGCAGCTCGGGACAGGGTAAATCGGAGACCCAGTACTTC. The rearrangement uses TRBV7-9 and TRBJ2-5; 9 positions agree with TRBD1. This CDR3 has 15 residues. After removal of 4 bases from V and 5 bases from J, the junction contained 8 bases not matched to a gene. The V gene's germline CDR1 is SEHNR and CDR2 FQNEAQ (reference sequence).

A remark on this clonotype: A much larger clone is a single base away; this may be a read error. V gene TRBV20-1 combines with J gene TRBJ1-2; D unclear. Germline CDR1 reads DFQATT; CDR2 reads SNEGSKA (reference sequence). The CDR3 length is 15 residues. CDR3 DNA sequence: TGCAGTGCTGGAGATGGAACTCACGGAAACTATGGCTACACCTTC. This gives the protein CSAGDGTHGNYGYTF.

On this clonotype itself: A clone one base away is much larger, so this may be a read error. The chain recombines TRBV3-1 with TRBJ2-2, with D possibly TRBD2 on 5 matching bases. Trimming pared 8 bases from V and 6 bases from J, leaving 16 bases between. The CDR3 extends over 14 amino acids. In germline, CDR1 is LGHDT, CDR2 YNNKEL (reference sequence). The CDR3 loop reads CASGFRRVPGELFF. CDR3 bases: TGTGCCAGCGGTTTCCGGCGGGTTCCCGGGGAGCTGTTTTTT.

The table lists this clonotype with many counts. The rearrangement uses TRBV27 and TRBJ1-1; D is perhaps TRBD1 (5 bases). The germline gives CDR1 MNHEY, CDR2 SMNVEV (reference sequence). The CDR3 covers 15 residues. V was pared by 3 bases and J by 0 bases, with 11 bases between. In DNA, the CDR3 is TGTGCCAGCAGTTTTCACTCGGGGCTGAACACTGAAGCTTTCTTT. Protein: CASSFHSGLNTEAFF.

This clonotype has ten or more counts. The DNA of the CDR3 is TGCAGTGCTAGAGACCCCCTGACAGGGAACACTGAAGCTTTCTTT. Protein sequence: CSARDPLTGNTEAFF. This sequence joins TRBV20-1 and TRBJ1-1, with a weak D call TRBD1 (6 bases). The CDR3 sequence is 15 residues long. Trimming stripped 0 bases from V and 1 base from J, with 12 bases between. Per the germline V gene, CDR1 is DFQATT and CDR2 is SNEGSKA (reference sequence).

Ten or more counts support this clonotype. The chain is built from TRBV3-1 and TRBJ2-1, with D tentatively TRBD2 (6 bases). The V gene's germline CDR1 is LGHDT and CDR2 YNNKEL (reference sequence). Trimming shortened V by 4 bases and J by 7 bases, and 23 bases separated the two germline ends. The CDR3 extends over 17 amino acids. CDR3 DNA sequence: TGTGCCAGCAGCCGTATCGCCGGGACTTCCGACGGGAATGAGCAGTTCTTC. Translation gives CASSRIAGTSDGNEQFF.

The chain links TRBV10-1 to TRBJ1-1; D remains ambiguous. Deletions cut 5 bases from V and 8 bases from J, with 15 bases between. Per germline, CDR1 WNHNN and CDR2 SYGVQD (reference sequence). The CDR3 is 13 residues long. The CDR3 DNA follows: TGCGCCAGCAGTCGGGCGACGGTTGGAGAAGCTTTCTTT. This sequence encodes CASSRATVGEAFF.

This clonotype was found many times. The V and J genes are TRBV24-1 and TRBJ2-7; TRBD2 agrees at 8 bases. Looked up from germline, CDR1 is KGHDR and CDR2 is SFDVKD. V lost 3 bases, J lost 3 bases, and 15 bases stayed unmatched. This CDR3 has 18 amino acids. CDR3: CATSDPVPGLAGVYEQYF. The CDR3 nucleotides read TGTGCCACCAGTGATCCGGTCCCAGGGCTAGCGGGTGTCTACGAGCAGTACTTC.

There are many counts of this clonotype. V usage is TRBV6-1 and J usage is TRBJ1-2; 8 nucleotides agree with TRBD1. This CDR3 comprises 15 residues. Germline V gene data show CDR1 as MNHNS and CDR2 as SASEGT. Germline trimming cut 1 base from V and 4 bases from J; bases unmatched to any gene: 5. The CDR3 DNA reads TGTGCCAGCAGTGAAGGGGCCACAGGGGGCTATGGCTACACCTTC. Residues: CASSEGATGGYGYTF.